This record concerns one T cell receptor (beta chain) sequence. This clone's antigen is unknown. No much larger clonotype is one base removed from it; base qualities were not supplied. This entry comes from a study of PD-L1 blockade in urothelial cancer listed by TCRdb under 2017. About the study as a whole: All patients started therapy at some point between 2014 and 2016 and received atezolizumab 1,200 mg intravenously every 3 weeks. About nine tenths of the roughly 30 patients were males with bladder-origin urothelial cancer, and about 65% of the 29 reported a prior smoking history. Patients had an ECOG performance status of 0 or 1 and had received between 0 and 3 prior chemotherapy regimens. Blood samples were analyzed at two time points: 3 weeks after treatment start (second dose) and 6 weeks after treatment start. Blood samples yielded a median of roughly 140,000 T cells and more than 80,000 unique TCRs, with median clonality around 0.084. The study was an exploratory multi-omic analysis of somatic, immune and clinical correlates of response to PD-L1 blockade with atezolizumab in urothelial cancer. Pretreatment tumor samples, along with matched peripheral blood serially collected before and after atezolizumab treatment, were subjected to TCR sequencing. Durable clinical benefit was defined as a progression-free survival longer than 6 months, and TCR features were additionally tested against progression-free survival and overall survival. In the same patients who had TCR sequencing, pretreatment tumors also underwent whole exome sequencing and RNA sequencing. Durable clinical benefit was achieved by nine patients and was not achieved by 20 patients. Some 30 patients had pretreatment blood TCR-seq, about 25 had at least one posttreatment blood collection, and about 25 had tumor TCR-seq.

The CDR3 runs 15 amino acids, cysteine and phenylalanine included. Left in the record is the CDR3 DNA by itself, 45 bases read in frame from the first base. Based on the germline V gene (reference sequence), the CDR1 and CDR2 sequences are MNHEY and SMNVEV. V was cut back by 0 bases and J by 1 base, leaving a gap of 10 bases between them. Synthetic TCR analog templates were spiked into each PCR to estimate absolute template abundance from read counts. TCRbeta CDR3 regions were amplified from genomic DNA with bias-controlled V and J gene primers using the immunoSEQ assay. Rearranged TCRbeta segments were sequenced at approximately 20X coverage. From the authors' description of their analysis: Sequencing errors were corrected by clustering and CDR3s were annotated against IMGT to assign V, D and J genes. Only productive TCRbeta rearrangements were used in downstream analyses, excluding out-of-frame or stop-codon sequences. To compute clonality, Shannon entropy was normalized by the log of the number of unique productive sequences and then subtracted from one. Fisher's exact test with Benjamini-Hochberg correction, using a cutoff of adjusted p below 0.01, was how clones that differed between time points or between blood and tumor were identified. TCRdb took over this immuneACCESS table, retaining in-frame rearrangements with V and J assigned. Such tables are incomplete; in checked studies, under half of the missing clones stem from an unresolved V gene, and the remainder is unexplained. D and trimming were read from the DNA, whereas the V and J calls and clone size are those reported in that table. In all, the sample holds some 100,000 clones, and roughly nine tenths of those were seen once. The leading ten clones occupy over 0.8% of the sample.

Study-wide findings and limitations: Improved progression-free and overall survival was found to be associated with pretreatment peripheral blood TCR clonality below the median. Among patients with durable benefit, tumor-associated TCR clones showed greater expansion in peripheral blood 3 weeks after treatment started (n ≈ 21, p = 0.022). Because the sample size was small (n ≈ 30) and many exploratory analyses were performed, the results are intended to be hypothesis-generating.

A total of about 31 patients with locally advanced or metastatic urothelial carcinoma, treated at Memorial Sloan Kettering on a trial protocol, made up the cohort. Peripheral blood mononuclear cells were collected pretreatment and during treatment, at between 1 and 8 total time points per patient. The Qiagen DNeasy Blood extraction kit was used to purify genomic DNA from total PBMCs and tumor samples. PBMCs were collected pretreatment and during treatment, and were isolated and stored as previously described. Sequences were derived from PBMCs, sampled around atezolizumab (anti-PD-L1) treatment. The clonotype originates from an elderly woman with urothelial cancer. The chain links TRBV27 with TRBJ2-7; matching of 6 bases hints at TRBD2 as the D gene. The CDR3 protein is CASSLSWAGSYEQYF. The nucleotides read TGTGCCAGCAGTTTATCATGGGCGGGGTCCTACGAGCAGTACTTC.